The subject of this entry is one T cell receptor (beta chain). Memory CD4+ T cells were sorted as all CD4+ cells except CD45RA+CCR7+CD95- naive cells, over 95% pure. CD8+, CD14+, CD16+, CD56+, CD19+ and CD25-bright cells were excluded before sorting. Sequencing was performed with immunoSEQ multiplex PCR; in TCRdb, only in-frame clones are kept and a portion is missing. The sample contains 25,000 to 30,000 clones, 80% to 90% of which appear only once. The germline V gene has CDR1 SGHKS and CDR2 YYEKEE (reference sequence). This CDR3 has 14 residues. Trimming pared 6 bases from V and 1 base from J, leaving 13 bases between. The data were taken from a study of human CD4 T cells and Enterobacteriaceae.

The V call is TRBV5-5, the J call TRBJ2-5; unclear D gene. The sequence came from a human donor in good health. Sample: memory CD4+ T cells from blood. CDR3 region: CASNPASIQETQYF. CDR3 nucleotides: TGTGCCAGCAACCCAGCGTCGATCCAAGAGACCCAGTACTTC.